This T cell receptor (beta chain) was profiled in a study of identical twins. Regarding the study as a whole: There were fewer insertions in abundant cord blood beta clonotypes, but memory repertoires showed no such pattern.

MiXCR was run by TCRdb on the 5' RACE reads, yielding one entry per CDR3 protein. The table includes 550,000 to 700,000 distinct CDR3 sequences, more than 9% detected once. On this clonotype: The antigen remains unidentified.

The sample was also reused in another study, on yellow fever vaccine responses in identical twins.

The sequence derives from a woman aged 18 to 35 in good health. The material sequenced was PBMCs.

The CDR3 loop reads CATSAKAGGSYEQYF. In DNA form, the CDR3 reads TGTGCCACCAGTGCAAAAGCGGGAGGCTCCTACGAGCAGTACTTC. The chain has TRBV24-1 and TRBJ2-7; 9 bases align to TRBD2. The length of the CDR3 is 15 residues. With V trimmed by 5 bases and J by 0 bases, 4 bases remained unmatched. Germline assignment: CDR1 KGHDR and CDR2 SFDVKD.